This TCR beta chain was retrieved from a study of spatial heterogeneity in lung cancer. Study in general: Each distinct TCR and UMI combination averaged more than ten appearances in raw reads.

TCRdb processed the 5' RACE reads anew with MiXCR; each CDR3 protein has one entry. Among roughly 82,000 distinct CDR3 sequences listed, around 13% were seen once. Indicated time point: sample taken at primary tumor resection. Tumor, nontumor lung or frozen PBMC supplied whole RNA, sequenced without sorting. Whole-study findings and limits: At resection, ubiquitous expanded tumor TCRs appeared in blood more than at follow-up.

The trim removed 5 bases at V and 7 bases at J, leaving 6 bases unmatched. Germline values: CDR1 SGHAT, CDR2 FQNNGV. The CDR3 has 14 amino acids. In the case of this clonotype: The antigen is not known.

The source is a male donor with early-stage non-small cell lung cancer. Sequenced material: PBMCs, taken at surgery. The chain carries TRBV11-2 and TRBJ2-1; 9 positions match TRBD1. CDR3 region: CASSPTGGGNEQFF. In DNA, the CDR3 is TGTGCCAGCAGCCCGACAGGGGGAGGGAATGAGCAGTTCTTC.